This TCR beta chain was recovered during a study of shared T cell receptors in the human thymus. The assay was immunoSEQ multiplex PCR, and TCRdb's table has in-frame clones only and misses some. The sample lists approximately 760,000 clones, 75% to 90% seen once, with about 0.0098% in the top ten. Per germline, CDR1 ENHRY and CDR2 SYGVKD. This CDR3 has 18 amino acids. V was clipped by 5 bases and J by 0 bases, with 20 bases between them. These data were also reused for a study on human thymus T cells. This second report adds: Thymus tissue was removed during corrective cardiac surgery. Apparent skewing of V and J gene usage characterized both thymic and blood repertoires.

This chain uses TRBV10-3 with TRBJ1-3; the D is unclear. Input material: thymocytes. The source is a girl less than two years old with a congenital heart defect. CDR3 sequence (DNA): TGTGCCATCAGTCGCGCCCCCATAGAGGTGTTCTCTGGAAACACCATATATTTT. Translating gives CAISRAPIEVFSGNTIYF.